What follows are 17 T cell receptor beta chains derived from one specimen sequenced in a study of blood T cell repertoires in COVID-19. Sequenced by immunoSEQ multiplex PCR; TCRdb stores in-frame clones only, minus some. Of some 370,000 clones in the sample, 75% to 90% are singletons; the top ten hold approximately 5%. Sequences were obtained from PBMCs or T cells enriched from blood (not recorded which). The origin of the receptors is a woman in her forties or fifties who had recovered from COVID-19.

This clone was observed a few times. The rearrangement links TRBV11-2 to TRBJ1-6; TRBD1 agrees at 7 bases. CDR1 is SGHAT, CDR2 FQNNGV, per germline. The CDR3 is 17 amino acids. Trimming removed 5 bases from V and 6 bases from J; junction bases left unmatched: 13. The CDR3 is CASSTTTDRRFNSPLHF. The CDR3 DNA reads TGTGCCAGCAGCACGACGACGGACAGGAGATTTAATTCACCCCTCCACTTT.

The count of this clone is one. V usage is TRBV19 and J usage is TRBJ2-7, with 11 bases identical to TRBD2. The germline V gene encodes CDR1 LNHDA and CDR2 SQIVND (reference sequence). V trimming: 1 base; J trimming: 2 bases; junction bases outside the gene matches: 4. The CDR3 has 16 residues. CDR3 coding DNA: TGTGCCAGTAGTATAGGGGCTAGCGGGGGGACCTACGAGCAGTACTTC. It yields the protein CASSIGASGGTYEQYF. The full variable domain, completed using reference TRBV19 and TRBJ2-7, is DGGITQSPKYLFRKEGQNVTLSCEQNLNHDAMYWYRQDPGQGLRLIYYSQIVNDFQKGDIAEGYSVSREKKESFPLTVTSAQKNPTAFYLCASSIGASGGTYEQYFGPGTRLTVT.

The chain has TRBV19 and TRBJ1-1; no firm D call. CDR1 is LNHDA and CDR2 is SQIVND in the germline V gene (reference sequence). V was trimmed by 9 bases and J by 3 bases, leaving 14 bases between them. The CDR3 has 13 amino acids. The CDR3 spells CASAIGWYTEAFF. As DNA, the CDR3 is TGTGCCAGCGCAATCGGTTGGTACACTGAAGCTTTCTTT. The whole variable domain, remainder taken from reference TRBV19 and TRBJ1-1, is DGGITQSPKYLFRKEGQNVTLSCEQNLNHDAMYWYRQDPGQGLRLIYYSQIVNDFQKGDIAEGYSVSREKKESFPLTVTSAQKNPTAFYLCASAIGWYTEAFFGQGTRLTVV.

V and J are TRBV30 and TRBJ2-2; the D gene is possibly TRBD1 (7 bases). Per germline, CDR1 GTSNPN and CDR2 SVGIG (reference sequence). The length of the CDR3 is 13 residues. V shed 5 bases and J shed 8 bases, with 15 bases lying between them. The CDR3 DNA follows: TGTGCCTGGGGGACAGCGGGTTGGGGGGAGCTGTTTTTT. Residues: CAWGTAGWGELFF.

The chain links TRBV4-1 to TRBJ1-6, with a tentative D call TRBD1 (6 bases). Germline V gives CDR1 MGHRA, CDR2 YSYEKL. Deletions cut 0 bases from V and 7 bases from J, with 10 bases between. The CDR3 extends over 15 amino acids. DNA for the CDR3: TGCGCCAGCAGCCAAGATGGACAGACCAATTCACCCCTCCACTTT. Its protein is CASSQDGQTNSPLHF.

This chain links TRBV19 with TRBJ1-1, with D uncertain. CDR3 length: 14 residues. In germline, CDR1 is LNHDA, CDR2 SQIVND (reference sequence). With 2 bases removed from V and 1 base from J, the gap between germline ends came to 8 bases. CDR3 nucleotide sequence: TGTGCCAGTAGTATATTGCGGCAGAACACTGAAGCTTTCTTT. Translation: CASSILRQNTEAFF.

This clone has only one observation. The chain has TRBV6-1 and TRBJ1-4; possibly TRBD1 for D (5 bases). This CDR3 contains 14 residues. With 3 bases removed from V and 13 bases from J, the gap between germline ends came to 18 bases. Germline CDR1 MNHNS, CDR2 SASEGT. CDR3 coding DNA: TGTGCCAGCAGTGATAGCCCGTGGGGCCGCGGACTGTTTTTT. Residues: CASSDSPWGRGLFF.

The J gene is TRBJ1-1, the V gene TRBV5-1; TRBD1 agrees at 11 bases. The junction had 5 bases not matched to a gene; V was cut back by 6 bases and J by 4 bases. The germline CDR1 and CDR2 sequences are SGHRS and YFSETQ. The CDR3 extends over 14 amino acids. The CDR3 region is CASNGQGARTEAFF. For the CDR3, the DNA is TGCGCCAGCAACGGACAGGGGGCTCGCACTGAAGCTTTCTTT.

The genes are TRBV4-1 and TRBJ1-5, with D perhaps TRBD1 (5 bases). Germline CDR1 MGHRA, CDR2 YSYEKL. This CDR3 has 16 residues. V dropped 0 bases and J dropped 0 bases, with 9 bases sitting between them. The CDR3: CASSQERQYSNQPQHF. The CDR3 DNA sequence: TGCGCCAGCAGCCAAGAAAGACAGTATAGCAATCAGCCCCAGCATTTT.

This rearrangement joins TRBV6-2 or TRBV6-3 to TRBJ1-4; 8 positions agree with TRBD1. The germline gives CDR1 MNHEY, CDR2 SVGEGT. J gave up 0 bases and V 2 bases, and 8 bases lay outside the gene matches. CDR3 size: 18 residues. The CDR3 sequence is CASSYRRDRIATNEKLFF. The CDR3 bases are TGTGCCAGCAGTTACCGACGGGACAGGATTGCAACTAATGAAAAACTGTTTTTT.

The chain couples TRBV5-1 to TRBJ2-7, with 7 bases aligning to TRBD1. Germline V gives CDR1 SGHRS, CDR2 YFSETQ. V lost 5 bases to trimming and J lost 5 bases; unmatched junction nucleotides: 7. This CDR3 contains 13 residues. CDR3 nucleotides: TGCGCCAGCAGTTCCGGGACAGTGCACGAGCAGTACTTC. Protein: CASSSGTVHEQYF.

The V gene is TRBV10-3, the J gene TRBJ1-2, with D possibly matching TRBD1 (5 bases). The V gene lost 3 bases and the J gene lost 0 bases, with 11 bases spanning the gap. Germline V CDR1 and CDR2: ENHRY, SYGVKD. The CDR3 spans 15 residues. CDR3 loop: CAISERQIANYGYTF. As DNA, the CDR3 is TGTGCCATCAGTGAAAGACAGATAGCTAACTATGGCTACACCTTC.

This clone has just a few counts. CDR3 protein: CASSNTRSGGEGYTF. As DNA, the CDR3 is TGTGCCAGCAGCAACACCCGCTCGGGAGGTGAGGGCTACACCTTC. The chain joins TRBV6-2 or TRBV6-3 to TRBJ1-2, with D unresolved. V was cut by 6 bases and J by 8 bases, with 22 bases left in between. The CDR3 extends over 15 amino acids. Per germline, CDR1 MNHEY and CDR2 SVGEGT.

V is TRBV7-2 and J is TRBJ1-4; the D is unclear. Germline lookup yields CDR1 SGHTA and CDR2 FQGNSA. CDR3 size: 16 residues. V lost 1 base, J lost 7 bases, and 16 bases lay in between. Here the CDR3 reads CASSLDPTRSGEKLFF. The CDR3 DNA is TGTGCCAGCAGCTTAGACCCCACCCGGTCGGGTGAAAAACTGTTTTTT.

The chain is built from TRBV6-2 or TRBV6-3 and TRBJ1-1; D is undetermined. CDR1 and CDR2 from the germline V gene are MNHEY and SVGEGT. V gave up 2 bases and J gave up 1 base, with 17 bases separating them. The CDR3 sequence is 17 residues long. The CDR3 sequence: CASSYVETRRANTEAFF. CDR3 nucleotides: TGTGCCAGCAGTTACGTCGAGACTCGGAGGGCGAACACTGAAGCTTTCTTT.

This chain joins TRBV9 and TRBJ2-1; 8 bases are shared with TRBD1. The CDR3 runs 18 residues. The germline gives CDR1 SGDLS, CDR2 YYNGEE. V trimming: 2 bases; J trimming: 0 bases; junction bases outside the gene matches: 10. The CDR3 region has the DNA TGTGCCAGCAGCGTCAGGGCAGACAGGGGAAGCTCCTACAATGAGCAGTTCTTC. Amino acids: CASSVRADRGSSYNEQFF.

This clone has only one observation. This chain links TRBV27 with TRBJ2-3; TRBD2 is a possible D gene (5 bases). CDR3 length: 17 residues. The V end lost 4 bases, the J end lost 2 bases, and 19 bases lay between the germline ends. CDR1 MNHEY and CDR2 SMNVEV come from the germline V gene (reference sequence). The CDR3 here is CASSYQRSGTNTDTQYF. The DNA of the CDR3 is TGTGCCAGCAGTTACCAAAGGAGCGGTACGAACACAGATACGCAGTATTTT.